This is a list of T cell receptor beta chains from one sample in a study of siplizumab effects on memory and regulatory T cells. Profiled with immunoSEQ multiplex PCR; TCRdb holds only in-frame clones, not every one. Of some 100,000 clones listed, 90% to 95% were seen once; the top ten hold 6.5%. The sample taken for sequencing was CD8+ T cells sorted from blood. These receptors all stem from a human donor in good health. CDR3s include the opening cysteine and the closing phenylalanine or tryptophan. Fields, in order: J gene, D gene, clone size, V gene, CDR3 length, CDR3 protein, CDR3 DNA. D genes are given only for firm matches. The size of a clone is reported for some rows only, either as once, few or many, or as a class for expanded clones.

>TRBJ1-2|-|-|TRBV30|16
CAWKIPERTQDYGYTF
TGTGCCTGGAAAATCCCGGAACGTACCCAAGACTATGGCTACACCTTC
>TRBJ2-1|-|-|TRBV27|13
CASRKGGADEQFF
TGTGCCAGCAGGAAAGGGGGGGCGGATGAGCAGTTCTTC
>TRBJ2-7|-|-|TRBV27|14
CASSPTKTTYEQYF
TGTGCCAGCAGTCCGACCAAAACCACCTACGAGCAGTACTTC
>TRBJ1-3|-|-|TRBV10-3|14
CAISENISGNTIYF
TGTGCCATCAGTGAAAACATCTCTGGAAACACCATATATTTT
>TRBJ1-5|-|-|TRBV28|15
CASSPRAISNQPQHF
TGTGCCAGCAGTCCTAGGGCTATTAGCAATCAGCCCCAGCATTTT
>TRBJ2-1|TRBD2|-|TRBV6-4|15
CASSDSPAGIDEQFF
TGTGCCAGCAGTGACAGCCCAGCGGGGATCGATGAGCAGTTCTTC
>TRBJ2-1|-|once|TRBV4-1|15
CASSPVPGAYNEQFF
TGCGCCAGCAGCCCAGTACCAGGGGCATACAATGAGCAGTTCTTC
>TRBJ1-5|-|-|TRBV4-1|13
CASSQDRSGPQHF
TGCGCCAGCAGCCAAGATCGAAGCGGGCCCCAGCATTTT
>TRBJ2-3|TRBD2|-|TRBV9|16
CASSDHPGTSDYTQYF
TGTGCCAGCAGCGACCATCCTGGGACTAGCGATTATACGCAGTATTTT
>TRBJ1-2|-|-|TRBV6-4|16
CASSDQHVATRNGYTF
TGTGCCAGCAGTGACCAACATGTCGCAACGAGGAATGGCTACACCTTC
>TRBJ2-1|TRBD2|-|TRBV13|19
CASSQPATTSGSGWNEQFF
TGTGCCAGCAGCCAACCAGCAACGACTAGCGGGAGCGGGTGGAATGAGCAGTTCTTC
>TRBJ1-2|TRBD1|-|TRBV9|17
CASSVGDRGRLGDGYTF
TGTGCCAGCAGCGTAGGGGACAGGGGGCGCTTGGGCGATGGCTACACCTTC
>TRBJ1-1|-|-|TRBV9|15
CASSVEAGDLMEAFF
TGTGCCAGCAGCGTTGAGGCAGGGGACCTCATGGAAGCTTTCTTT
>TRBJ1-1|-|-|TRBV6-1|15
CASSEAGFGNTEAFF
TGTGCCAGCAGTGAAGCTGGTTTTGGGAACACTGAAGCTTTCTTT
>TRBJ2-3|TRBD2|-|TRBV9|15
CASSRGGASTDTQYF
TGTGCCAGCAGCCGCGGGGGGGCCTCGACAGATACGCAGTATTTT
>TRBJ1-2|TRBD1|once|TRBV29-1|18
CSVEDVASGPRGWYGYTF
TGCAGCGTTGAAGATGTTGCGTCAGGCCCCAGGGGGTGGTATGGCTACACCTTC
>TRBJ2-7|-|once|TRBV5-1|12
CASSLAEDEQYF
TGCGCCAGCAGCTTAGCTGAAGACGAGCAGTACTTC
>TRBJ2-7|TRBD2|-|TRBV4-2|16
CASSQEGGSGGYEQYF
TGTGCCAGCAGCCAAGAAGGTGGTAGCGGGGGATACGAGCAGTACTTC
>TRBJ2-3|-|-|TRBV9|15
CASSPMSNVPDTQYF
TGTGCCAGCAGCCCCATGAGTAATGTTCCAGATACGCAGTATTTT
>TRBJ2-3|TRBD2|-|TRBV5-1|16
CASSLAKAGPTDTQYF
TGCGCCAGCAGCTTGGCCAAAGCGGGGCCGACAGATACGCAGTATTTT
>TRBJ2-7|-|-|TRBV7-9|14
CASSLASADYEQYF
TGTGCCAGCAGCTTAGCCAGCGCTGACTACGAGCAGTACTTC
>TRBJ2-3|-|many|TRBV2|16
CASLPSAGLLTDTQYF
TGTGCCAGCCTTCCGTCTGCGGGGCTACTCACAGATACGCAGTATTTT
>TRBJ1-5|-|-|TRBV9|15
CASSVDGGLNQPQHF
TGTGCCAGCAGCGTAGACGGGGGCTTGAATCAGCCCCAGCATTTT
>TRBJ2-3|TRBD1|-|TRBV9|17
CASSVSSGQGSTDTQYF
TGTGCCAGCAGCGTATCGTCGGGACAGGGTTCCACAGATACGCAGTATTTT
>TRBJ2-7|-|-|TRBV9|16
CASSADDYRGSYEQYF
TGTGCCAGCAGCGCCGACGACTATAGAGGATCCTACGAGCAGTACTTC
>TRBJ1-1|-|-|TRBV19|14
CASREPVLNTEAFF
TGTGCCAGTAGGGAGCCCGTACTTAACACTGAAGCTTTCTTT
>TRBJ2-3|TRBD2|-|TRBV27|14
CASSLSWGGDTQYF
TGTGCCAGCAGTTTGTCGTGGGGGGGAGATACGCAGTATTTT
>TRBJ1-1|TRBD1|-|TRBV7-9|14
CASSRRDRGTEAFF
TGTGCCAGCAGCAGACGGGACAGGGGCACTGAAGCTTTCTTT
>TRBJ2-5|-|-|TRBV29-1|17
CSVDSPGTWAHQETQYF
TGCAGCGTTGACTCCCCTGGAACTTGGGCCCACCAAGAGACCCAGTACTTC
>TRBJ1-1|-|-|TRBV2|14
CASSDSILDSEAFF
TGTGCCAGCAGTGATAGTATCCTCGACTCCGAAGCTTTCTTT
>TRBJ2-3|TRBD2|-|TRBV7-8|20
CASSFPRGLAGGRRADTQYF
TGTGCCAGCAGCTTCCCCCGGGGACTAGCGGGGGGGCGACGGGCAGATACGCAGTATTTT
>TRBJ2-1|TRBD2|-|TRBV9|16
CASSVATSGAYNEQFF
TGTGCCAGCAGCGTAGCCACTAGCGGGGCATACAATGAGCAGTTCTTC
>TRBJ1-1|TRBD1|-|TRBV11-2|17
CASSFYHVGTANTEAFF
TGTGCCAGCAGCTTCTACCACGTTGGGACAGCGAACACTGAAGCTTTCTTT